This T cell receptor beta chain was sequenced for a study of T cells in Graves' hyperthyroidism and ophthalmopathy. Study as a whole: Before any treatment, at initial diagnosis, peripheral blood was collected. General study results and limits: In the blood, most expanded thyroid clonotypes above 0.001 appeared as well.

Stable Graves' hyperthyroidism meant no ophthalmopathy progression within 18 months. Investigators excluded patients with uncontrolled infection, other autoimmune disease, pregnancy or lactation. This clonotype occurred many times. Its cognate antigen is unknown. V was pared by 5 bases and J by 3 bases, with 22 bases between. Germline-derived CDR1 and CDR2 are LNHDA and SQIVND (reference sequence). This CDR3 comprises 17 residues. From RNA transcripts, TCR beta CDR3 regions were amplified. The TCR CDR3 was amplified in a first-round RT-PCR using the HTBI primer set. Via MiXCR, TCRdb re-called the multiplex PCR reads, giving one row per CDR3 protein. The profile shows about 680,000 distinct CDR3 sequences, under 45% of them singletons.

The rearrangement joins TRBV19 to TRBJ1-1, with D tentatively TRBD1 (5 bases). Sequencing input: blood. This clonotype was obtained from a woman aged 40-49 years with Graves' hyperthyroidism. The CDR3 reads CASSPQRRGGLHTEAFF. As DNA, the CDR3 is TGTGCCAGTAGTCCGCAAAGAAGGGGTGGCCTCCACACTGAAGCTTTCTTT.